This T cell receptor beta chain derives from a study of T cell repertoires in cytomegalovirus infection. On the study more broadly: In public TCR beta signatures, there were indications of both CMV infection and matching HLA type. Whole-study findings and limits: Within the response measured ex vivo, HLA-C-restricted CMV-specific TCR beta clonotypes were dominant. There were carriers of CMV plus the relevant HLA, and cumulative public TCR beta family frequency identified them.

The V gene's germline CDR1 is KGHDR and CDR2 SFDVKD. The CDR3 covers 13 residues. V was cut by 4 bases and J by 4 bases, with 9 bases left in between. TCRdb ran MiXCR on the reads and lists one entry per CDR3 protein. The sample carries about 110,000 distinct CDR3 sequences, around a tenth recorded once. In the case of this clonotype: Its matching antigen is unknown.

The specimen was PBMCs, sequenced either directly or after in vitro stimulation (not recorded which). The chain links TRBV24-1 to TRBJ1-2, with D perhaps matching TRBD1 (5 bases). The receptor was derived from a human donor in good health (CMV status not recorded). Some clones in this sample may be carry-over from other donors' samples. The CDR3 bases are TGTGCCACCAGTGAGGCAACAGGCTATGGCTACACCTTC. This translates into CATSEATGYGYTF.